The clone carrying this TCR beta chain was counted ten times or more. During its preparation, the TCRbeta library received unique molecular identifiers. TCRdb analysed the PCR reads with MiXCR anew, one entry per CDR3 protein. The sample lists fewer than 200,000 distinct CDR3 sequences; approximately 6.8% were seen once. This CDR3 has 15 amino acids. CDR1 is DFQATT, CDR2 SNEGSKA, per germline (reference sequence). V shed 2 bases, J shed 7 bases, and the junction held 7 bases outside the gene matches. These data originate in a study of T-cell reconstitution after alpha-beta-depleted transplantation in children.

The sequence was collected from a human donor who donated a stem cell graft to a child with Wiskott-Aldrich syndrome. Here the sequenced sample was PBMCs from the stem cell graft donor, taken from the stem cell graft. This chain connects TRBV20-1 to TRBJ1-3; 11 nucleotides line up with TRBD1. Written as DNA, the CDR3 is TGCAGTGCTAGACAGTGGCGGGACAGGGGGAACACCATATATTTT. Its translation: CSARQWRDRGNTIYF.